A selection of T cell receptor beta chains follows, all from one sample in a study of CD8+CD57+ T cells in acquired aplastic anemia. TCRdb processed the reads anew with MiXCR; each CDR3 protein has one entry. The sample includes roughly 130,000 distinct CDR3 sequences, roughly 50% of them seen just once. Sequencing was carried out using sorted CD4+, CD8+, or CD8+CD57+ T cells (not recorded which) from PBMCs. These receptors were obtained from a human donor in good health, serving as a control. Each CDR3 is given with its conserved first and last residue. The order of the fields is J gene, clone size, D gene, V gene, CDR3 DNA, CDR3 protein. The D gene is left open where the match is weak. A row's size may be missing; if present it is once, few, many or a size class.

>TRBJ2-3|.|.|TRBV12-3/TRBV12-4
TGTGCCAGCAGACCAACCCGACTAGGGGGTGAGCAGTATTTT
CASRPTRLGGEQYF
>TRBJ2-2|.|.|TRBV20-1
TGCAGTGCTAGAGGTGGATTGGGGGGCGCAACGAGCACCGGGGAGCTGTTTTTT
CSARGGLGGATSTGELFF
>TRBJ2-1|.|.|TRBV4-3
TGCGCCAGCAGCCAGAGAGGCAATGAGCAGTTCTTC
CASSQRGNEQFF
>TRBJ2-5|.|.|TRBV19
TGTGCCAGTAGTATTGGGGGGGCGCGGGACTTACGGACCCAGTACTTC
CASSIGGARDLRTQYF
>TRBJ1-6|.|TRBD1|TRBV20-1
TGCAGTGCTGCCACAGGGGTTAGTGGTTCACCCCTCCACTTT
CSAATGVSGSPLHF
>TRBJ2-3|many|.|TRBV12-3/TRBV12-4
TGTGCCAGCAGTTTAATGTCTTCCACAGATACGCAGTATTTT
CASSLMSSTDTQYF
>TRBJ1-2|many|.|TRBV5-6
TGTGCCAGCACCCCACCGGGGCGGACTAACTATGGCTACACCTTC
CASTPPGRTNYGYTF
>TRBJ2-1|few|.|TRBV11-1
TGTGCCAGCAGCTCAAGGGGCTCCTACAATGAGCAGTTCTTC
CASSSRGSYNEQFF
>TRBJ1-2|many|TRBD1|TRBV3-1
TGTGCCAGCAGCCCCGGGACAGGGGGATCCCTAGACTATGGCTACACCTTC
CASSPGTGGSLDYGYTF
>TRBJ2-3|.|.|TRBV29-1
TGCAGCGTTGTAAATCCAGCGGAAGGCACAGATACGCAGTATTTT
CSVVNPAEGTDTQYF
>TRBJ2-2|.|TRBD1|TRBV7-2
TGTGCCAGCAGCCCAGGGGGGCTGTTTTTT
CASSPGGLFF
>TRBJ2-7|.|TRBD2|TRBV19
TGTGCCAGTAGTATATCCGGGACTAGCTACGAGCAGTACTTC
CASSISGTSYEQYF
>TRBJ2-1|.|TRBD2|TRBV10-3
TGTGCCAGCACCATGCTAGCGGGAGAAAACAATGAGCAGTTCTTC
CASTMLAGENNEQFF
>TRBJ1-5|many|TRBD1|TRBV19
TGTGCCAGTATGATGACCGGACAGGGGATCGTCGGTCAGCCCCAGCATTTT
CASMMTGQGIVGQPQHF
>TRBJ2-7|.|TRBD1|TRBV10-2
TGCGCCAGCACGGACAGGGGAGGCGAGCAGTACTTC
CASTDRGGEQYF
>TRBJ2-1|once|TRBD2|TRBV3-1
TGTGCCAGCAGCCAAGGACTAGCGGGAAGGGCCTACAATGAGCAGTTCTTC
CASSQGLAGRAYNEQFF
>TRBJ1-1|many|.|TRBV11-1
TGTGCCAGCAGCCCACCGGTGGGGCACTCGGGTAGCACTGAAGCTTTCTTT
CASSPPVGHSGSTEAFF
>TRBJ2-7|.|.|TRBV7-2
TGTGCCAGCAGCTTAGCGCTGGTTCCAGGGACCTACGAGCAGTACTTC
CASSLALVPGTYEQYF
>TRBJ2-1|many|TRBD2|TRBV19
TGTGCCAGTAGTATCGGGACTAGCCGGAGCAATGAGCAGTTCTTC
CASSIGTSRSNEQFF
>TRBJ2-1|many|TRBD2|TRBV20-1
TGCAGTGCACCCCCCCTGGGGGGGGGTTGGAATGAGCAGTTCTTC
CSAPPLGGGWNEQFF
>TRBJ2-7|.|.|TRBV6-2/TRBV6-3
TGTGCCAGCAGTTCTCAGCTCAAATCGTACGAGCAGTACTTC
CASSSQLKSYEQYF
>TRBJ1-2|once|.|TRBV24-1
TGTGCCACCGAAGTGGCAGTGAATATACATGGCTACACCTTC
CATEVAVNIHGYTF
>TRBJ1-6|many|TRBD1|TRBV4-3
TGTGCCAGCAGCCAAGCGGACAGGGAGAGTTCACCCCTCCACTTT
CASSQADRESSPLHF
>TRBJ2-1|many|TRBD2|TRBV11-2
TGTGCCAGCAGCTCAACCAGCGGGGGGTCCCGTGAGCAGTTCTTC
CASSSTSGGSREQFF
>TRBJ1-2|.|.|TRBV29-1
TGCAGCGTTCTCCGGGACCGGGGCTATGGCTACACCTTC
CSVLRDRGYGYTF
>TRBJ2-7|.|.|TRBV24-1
TGTGCCACCAGTGATGGCGGGGGCGGGTCCTACGAGCAGTACTTC
CATSDGGGGSYEQYF
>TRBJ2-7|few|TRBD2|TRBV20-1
TGCAGTGCTAGGAAACTAGCGGGGGACTCCTACGAGCAGTACTTC
CSARKLAGDSYEQYF
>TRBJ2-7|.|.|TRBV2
TGTGCCAGCAGTGAAGGTCAGGCCCGCTACGAGCAGTACTTC
CASSEGQARYEQYF
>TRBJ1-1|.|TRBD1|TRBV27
TGTGCCAGCAAACGGACAGGGGGTTTTGAAGCTTTCTTT
CASKRTGGFEAFF
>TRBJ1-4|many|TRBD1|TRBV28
TGTGCCAGCAGCACGACAGGGTTAGGGGAAAAACTGTTTTTT
CASSTTGLGEKLFF
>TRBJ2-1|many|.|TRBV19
TGTGCCAGTAGTACCCAGAGGGAGTACAATGAGCAGTTCTTC
CASSTQREYNEQFF
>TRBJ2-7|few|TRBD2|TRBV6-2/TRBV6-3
TGTGCCAGCAGTTACAGCGGGAACTCCTACGAGCAGTACTTC
CASSYSGNSYEQYF
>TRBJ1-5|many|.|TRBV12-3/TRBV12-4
TGTGCCAGCAGCCCAGGGACGGCCTTACAGCCCCAGCATTTT
CASSPGTALQPQHF
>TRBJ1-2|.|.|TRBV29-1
TGCAGCGTTGAGTCGCCCTCGACAGGAGTGGATGGCTACACCTTC
CSVESPSTGVDGYTF
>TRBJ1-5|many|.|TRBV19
TGTGCCAGTAGAGTAGAGACACAAGTCCAGCCCCAGCATTTT
CASRVETQVQPQHF
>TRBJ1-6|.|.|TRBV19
TGTGCCAGTAGTACTGGACAGTCAGGTTCACCCCTCCACTTT
CASSTGQSGSPLHF
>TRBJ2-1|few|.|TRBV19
TGTGCCAGTAGTACGACTAGAAGCCTTTACAATGAGCAGTTCTTC
CASSTTRSLYNEQFF
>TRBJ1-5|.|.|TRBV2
TGTGCCAGCAGGGGTGGCGTTAATCAGCCCCAGCATTTT
CASRGGVNQPQHF
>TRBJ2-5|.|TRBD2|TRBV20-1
TGCAGTGCCCTAGCGGGGGCCAGAGAGACCCAGTACTTC
CSALAGARETQYF
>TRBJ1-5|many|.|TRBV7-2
TGTGCCAGCAGCTTTCATGGGAATCAGCCCCAGCATTTT
CASSFHGNQPQHF
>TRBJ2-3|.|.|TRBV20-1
TGCAGTGCTAGAGATTCGGACGGGATCTTCACAGATACGCAGTATTTT
CSARDSDGIFTDTQYF
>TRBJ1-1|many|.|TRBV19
TGTGCCAGTAGCTCCCGGGATCAAGGGTACACTGAAGCTTTCTTT
CASSSRDQGYTEAFF
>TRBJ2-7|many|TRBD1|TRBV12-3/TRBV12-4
TGTGCCAGCACCTTGGGACAGGGGGCGTCCTACGAGCAGTACTTC
CASTLGQGASYEQYF
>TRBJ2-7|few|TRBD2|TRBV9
TGTGCCAGCAGCGTACCCCCGGGACTAGCGGGGCCCCAAATTCCCTACGAGCAGTACTTC
CASSVPPGLAGPQIPYEQYF
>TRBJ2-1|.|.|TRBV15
TGTGCCACCAGCGGGAGACCCTACAATGAGCAGTTCTTC
CATSGRPYNEQFF
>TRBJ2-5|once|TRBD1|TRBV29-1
TGCAGCGTTGAACACGAGCTGGACAGGGCCCTCCAAGAGACCCAGTACTTC
CSVEHELDRALQETQYF
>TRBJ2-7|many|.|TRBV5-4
TGTGCCAGCAGCGCAGGGTTCGGCTCCTACGAGCAGTACTTC
CASSAGFGSYEQYF
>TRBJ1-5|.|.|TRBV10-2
TGCGCCACAGCGGCAGGGGCACGCAATCAGCCCCAGCATTTT
CATAAGARNQPQHF
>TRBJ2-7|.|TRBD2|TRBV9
TGTGCCAGCAGCGTACCCCCGGGACTAGCGTCGATCGAGCAGTACTTC
CASSVPPGLASIEQYF
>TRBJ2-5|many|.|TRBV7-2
TGTGCCAGCAGCTTAGGTCTGGGCGTAGGTCAAGAGACCCAGTACTTC
CASSLGLGVGQETQYF